Listed below are T cell receptor beta chains from one sample, sequenced in a study of Graves' ophthalmopathy and Graves' hyperthyroidism. TCRdb fed the multiplex PCR reads into MiXCR, producing one record per CDR3 protein. This sample has about 660,000 distinct CDR3 sequences, with more than 40% found just once. The specimen was peripheral blood. The receptors come from an adult man with Graves' ophthalmopathy. CDR3s include the opening cysteine and the closing phenylalanine or tryptophan. Each record gives: J gene, clone size, V gene, D gene, CDR3 DNA, CDR3 protein. A D gene is named only where the DNA matches it firmly. Only some rows state a clone size, as once, few, many or a class for expanded clones.

>TRBJ1-5|once|TRBV10-3|TRBD1
TGTGCCATCAACGGAGACAGGGACAGCTACATCAATCAGCCCCAGCATTTT
CAINGDRDSYINQPQHF
>TRBJ1-5|-|TRBV7-9|-
TGTGCCAGCACGCCGGGGGAGACCCAGCATTTT
CASTPGETQHF
>TRBJ2-2|many|TRBV29-1|-
TGCAGCGTCTATAACACCGGGGAGCTGTTTTTT
CSVYNTGELFF
>TRBJ1-1|many|TRBV4-2|TRBD1
TGTGCCAGCAGCCAGGAGGACAGGGCGAACACTGAAGCTTTCTTT
CASSQEDRANTEAFF
>TRBJ2-5|-|TRBV6-4|-
TGTGCCATCAGTGGATCGGTCCAAGAGACCCAGTACTTC
CAISGSVQETQYF
>TRBJ1-5|many|TRBV20-1|-
TGCAGTGCTAGGGCGCAGACTAATCAGCCCCAGCATTTT
CSARAQTNQPQHF
>TRBJ2-5|many|TRBV10-3|-
TGTGCCAGCAGTCCATCTACCGTAGAGACCCAGTACTTC
CASSPSTVETQYF
>TRBJ2-3|-|TRBV25-1|-
TGTGCCAGCACGGCAGGGACGGCAGATACGCAGTATTTT
CASTAGTADTQYF
>TRBJ1-1|-|TRBV29-1|TRBD1
TGCAGCTTGGGACAGGGGGCCACTGAAGCTTTCTTT
CSLGQGATEAFF
>TRBJ1-6|many|TRBV2|-
TGTGCCAGCAACGGGGACCTAGGGAATTCACCCCTCCACTTT
CASNGDLGNSPLHF
>TRBJ2-7|-|TRBV7-2|TRBD1
TGTGCCAGCAGCCTGCCAGGGGGCCTAAGCTCCTACGAGCAGTACTTC
CASSLPGGLSSYEQYF
>TRBJ2-7|many|TRBV5-5|-
TGTGCCAGCAGCGGAGGAGTCTCCTACGAGCAGTACTTC
CASSGGVSYEQYF
>TRBJ1-6|many|TRBV7-9|TRBD1
TGTGCCACTCAGGGGGACCATTCACCCCTCCACTTT
CATQGDHSPLHF
>TRBJ2-7|medium-sized|TRBV12-3/TRBV12-4|-
TGTGCCAGCAGCTTAGGGTACGAGCAGTACTTC
CASSLGYEQYF
>TRBJ2-5|many|TRBV5-1|TRBD2
TGCGCCAGCAGCTGGGGGGTCTTGGTAGCGGGAAGAGAGACCCAGTACTTC
CASSWGVLVAGRETQYF
>TRBJ2-7|many|TRBV29-1|TRBD2
TGCAGCGTTGTTGTCGGCGGGAGTTACGAGCAGTACTTC
CSVVVGGSYEQYF
>TRBJ2-5|many|TRBV10-3|-
TGTGCCATCAGTGAGTCAAAAGGGGAAGAGACCCAGTACTTC
CAISESKGEETQYF
>TRBJ1-2|-|TRBV29-1|-
TGCAGCGTTGAAAAGGGGGGAGGGTATGGCTACACCTTC
CSVEKGGGYGYTF
>TRBJ1-1|many|TRBV14|-
TGTGCCAGCAGCCAAGTTCCAGACTTTGAAGCTTTCTTT
CASSQVPDFEAFF
>TRBJ1-1|-|TRBV7-9|-
TGTGCCAGCTCACCAGCGGACAGTAACACTGAAGCTTTCTTT
CASSPADSNTEAFF
>TRBJ1-2|-|TRBV4-1|TRBD1
TGTGCCAGCAGCCAAGCCGGGACAGCAACTTATGGCTACACCTTC
CASSQAGTATYGYTF
>TRBJ2-5|-|TRBV2|TRBD2
TGTGCCAGCAGGACAGGAGCGGGAGGGCAAGAGACCCAGTACTTC
CASRTGAGGQETQYF
>TRBJ1-1|-|TRBV2|-
TGTGCCAGCAGTCCCTTCGAGGGGAATGAAGCTTTCTTT
CASSPFEGNEAFF
>TRBJ2-5|few|TRBV10-3|-
TGTGCCATCAGTGATGGGGGGGGCGAGACCCAGTACTTC
CAISDGGGETQYF
>TRBJ2-2|-|TRBV29-1|-
TGCAGCCAAGATGTTGGTGAGAACACCGGGGAGCTGTTTTTT
CSQDVGENTGELFF
>TRBJ2-2|many|TRBV7-2|TRBD1
TGTGCCAGCAGCCCCACCTATGAGACAGGGACGGCCACCGGGGAGCTGTTTTTT
CASSPTYETGTATGELFF
>TRBJ1-3|few|TRBV6-1|-
TGTGCCAGCAAGGGGGTCTACTCTGGAAACACCATATATTTT
CASKGVYSGNTIYF
>TRBJ2-5|-|TRBV7-9|TRBD2
TGTGCCAGCAGCTCGTCGACTAGCGGGGGGGAAGAGACCCAGTACTTC
CASSSSTSGGEETQYF
>TRBJ2-2|few|TRBV20-1|TRBD2
TGCAGTGCTAGATTCCCCGCTCGGGAGGGGACCGGGGAGCTGTTTTTT
CSARFPAREGTGELFF
>TRBJ2-5|-|TRBV7-8|TRBD2
TGTGCCAGCGCCCGGACTAGGAAAGAGACCCAGTACTTC
CASARTRKETQYF
>TRBJ1-6|few|TRBV30|-
TGTGCCTGGAGTCTACCAGAACCGGGCCCCAAATCACCCCTCCACTTT
CAWSLPEPGPKSPLHF
>TRBJ1-5|many|TRBV5-6|-
TGTGCCAGCAGCTTTGCAGGGGATCAGCCCCAGCATTTT
CASSFAGDQPQHF
>TRBJ1-5|-|TRBV19|TRBD1
TGTGCCAGTGTTTGGATACTAATTGGGACAGATCAGCCCCAGCATTTT
CASVWILIGTDQPQHF
>TRBJ2-5|many|TRBV19|-
TGTGCCAGTAGTGGGGGATACCAAGAGACCCAGTACTTC
CASSGGYQETQYF
>TRBJ2-7|many|TRBV7-2|-
TGTGCCAGCAGCTTGCCAGGCTACGGGCAGTACTTC
CASSLPGYGQYF
>TRBJ1-1|-|TRBV12-5|-
TGTGCCAGCAGTTTGGGGCAGGGGTCCCCTGAAGCTTTCTTT
CASSLGQGSPEAFF
>TRBJ1-2|-|TRBV5-6|TRBD1
TGTGCCAGCAGCCCCGGACAGGGAAGTCGTGGCTACACCTTC
CASSPGQGSRGYTF
>TRBJ1-2|-|TRBV6-5|TRBD1
TGTGCCAACAGTCCCGGGACAGGGAACTATGGCTACACCTTC
CANSPGTGNYGYTF
>TRBJ1-1|many|TRBV5-1|TRBD1
TGCGCCAGCAGCCCTCTTGGACAGGAGAACACTGAAGCTTTCTTT
CASSPLGQENTEAFF
>TRBJ1-2|few|TRBV24-1|TRBD1
TGTGCCAGCAGTGAGGGGGCCAGCGGCTACACCTTC
CASSEGASGYTF
>TRBJ1-2|many|TRBV12-3/TRBV12-4|TRBD1
TGTGCCAGCAGTTGGGACAGCCTACGGTATGGCTACACCTTC
CASSWDSLRYGYTF
>TRBJ1-2|many|TRBV24-1|-
TGTGCCACCAGTCGGGGCAGGGGAGGTGGCTACACCTTC
CATSRGRGGGYTF
>TRBJ1-6|-|TRBV6-5|-
TGTGCCAGCAGTTACTCGACGGATTATAATTCACCCCTCCACTTT
CASSYSTDYNSPLHF
>TRBJ1-6|-|TRBV15|-
TGTGCCACCAGCAGAGGCGGAGTCCTCCACTTT
CATSRGGVLHF
>TRBJ2-1|-|TRBV20-1|-
TGCAGTGCTAGTCAGGGCGGGGGCCACGGGAACAATGAGCAGTTCTTC
CSASQGGGHGNNEQFF
>TRBJ1-1|-|TRBV4-1|-
TGCGCCAGCAGCCAAAAGGGTTTGAACACTGAAGCTTTCTTT
CASSQKGLNTEAFF
>TRBJ2-6|many|TRBV5-1|TRBD1
TGCGCCAGCAGCCCGACAGGGACAACCTCTGGGGCCAACGTCCTGACTTTC
CASSPTGTTSGANVLTF
>TRBJ2-7|many|TRBV2|-
TGTGCCAGCGGGGATGGGCACCCCGAGCAGTACTTC
CASGDGHPEQYF
>TRBJ1-6|-|TRBV2|-
TGTGGCGGCAGGAGATGGTTACGGTTTAATTCACCCCTCCACTTT
CGGRRWLRFNSPLHF
>TRBJ2-5|-|TRBV29-1|TRBD2
TGCAGCGTTGGACTAGCGGAGACCCAGTACTTC
CSVGLAETQYF
>TRBJ2-5|-|TRBV7-8|-
TGTGCCAGCAGCTTAGAGGCAGGGGCTACGGGGACCCAGTACTTC
CASSLEAGATGTQYF
>TRBJ2-3|few|TRBV29-1|-
TGCAGCGTTGGTAGAGACACACCTTACACAGATACGCAGTATTTT
CSVGRDTPYTDTQYF
>TRBJ2-2|many|TRBV7-2|TRBD2
TGTGCCAGCAGCCCCCTAGCGGGAGAAACCGGGGAGCTGTTTTTT
CASSPLAGETGELFF
>TRBJ2-5|-|TRBV29-1|-
TGCAGCGTTGAAGCCCAGTACTTC
CSVEAQYF
>TRBJ1-1|many|TRBV20-1|-
TGCAGTGCTAGGAAATCCCCGGGCACTGAAGCTTTCTTT
CSARKSPGTEAFF
>TRBJ2-1|-|TRBV9|-
TGTGCCAGCAGCGTAGGGGCTGCTACCCTCTACAATGAGCAGTTCTTC
CASSVGAATLYNEQFF
>TRBJ2-5|-|TRBV2|TRBD1
TGTGCCAGCAGTGTAGGCAGGGGGCTGCATGAGACCCAGTACTTC
CASSVGRGLHETQYF
>TRBJ1-5|many|TRBV2|-
TGTGCCAGCAATCCCAGAGGGCAGCCCCAGCATTTT
CASNPRGQPQHF
>TRBJ1-5|-|TRBV19|-
TGTGCCAGTAGTCCCCATGGTGACAATCAGCCCCAGCATTTT
CASSPHGDNQPQHF